This T cell receptor (beta chain) was sequenced for a study of blood T cell repertoires in COVID-19. Study context: Whether acute or convalescent, the COVID-19 samples came from the United States, Italy and Spain. From T cells, B-cell-depleted T cells, or PBMCs came the material, which was cDNA or gDNA.

How the authors handled the data: Estimated nucleated cell counts came from reference gene primer amplification. Assay: immunoSEQ multiplex PCR; the TCRdb copy retains only in-frame clones and omits some. Clone size and the V and J calls come from that table; the DNA yielded D and trimming. This table holds about 35,000 clones, about 90% found once. Material for sequencing was peripheral blood. This sequence originates from a human donor in a cohort sampled during active COVID-19.

The CDR3 loop reads CATSRETQYF. Written as DNA, the CDR3 is TGTGCCACTTCACGGGAGACCCAGTACTTC. The V gene is TRBV28, the J gene TRBJ2-5; D is ambiguous. V was pared by 10 bases and J by 5 bases, with 8 bases between. The CDR3 extends over 10 amino acids. Germline loops: CDR1 MDHEN, CDR2 SYDVKM.